This T cell receptor beta chain was sequenced in a study of shared clonotypes between healthy human individuals. Study information: The plates for each donor numbered three CD4 naive, three CD4 memory, two CD8 naive and one CD8 memory.

Naive CD4+ cells were CD45RA-selected; the remaining cells were memory. Sequencing used immunoSEQ multiplex PCR; TCRdb keeps in-frame clones, though not all of them. The sample includes about 2.3 million clones, 85% to 95% seen only once; the top ten take 0.3% to 0.4%. Sequences were obtained from naive CD4+ T cells from PBMCs. The subset was: CD45RA+ positively selected. This TCR came from a man in his late teens or twenties in good health. Some clones in this sample may be carry-over from other donors' samples.

The CDR3, as DNA: TGCGCCAGCAGCTCCGAGGGTGGGGAGAAAGAGACCCAGTACTTC. Translating it yields CASSSEGGEKETQYF. The chain carries TRBV5-1 and TRBJ2-5; D possibly corresponds to TRBD2 (5 bases). Germline V gene lookup returns CDR1 SGHRS and CDR2 YFSETQ. V was pared by 3 bases and J by 3 bases, with 15 bases between. The CDR3 consists of 15 residues.